This T cell receptor (beta chain) was recorded in a study of shared clonotypes between healthy human individuals. Findings and caveats of the study: Several donors had approximately 4.6% of their naive CD4 clonotypes in common. Compared with clonotypes that all four donors shared, non-shared clonotypes had lower generation probabilities.

The ends were cut back, 1 base at V and 4 bases at J, with 8 bases in the middle. The CDR3 is 13 amino acids. CDR1 MGHRA and CDR2 YSYEKL come from the germline V gene. A word on this clone: The antigen remains undetermined.

Assay used: immunoSEQ multiplex PCR; TCRdb lists only in-frame clones, some missing. The profile covers 2 million to 2.5 million clones, with about 92% appearing a single time and approximately 0.4% taken by the ten largest. The V gene is TRBV4-1, the J gene TRBJ2-7; no clear D. The sample consisted of naive CD4+ T cells from PBMCs. The subset: CD45RA+ positively selected. The sequence came from a man aged 18 to 29 in good health. Some clones in this sample may be carry-over from other donors' samples. CDR3 protein: CASSQAPDYEQYF. The CDR3 DNA reads TGCGCCAGCAGCCAAGCGCCTGATTACGAGCAGTACTTC.